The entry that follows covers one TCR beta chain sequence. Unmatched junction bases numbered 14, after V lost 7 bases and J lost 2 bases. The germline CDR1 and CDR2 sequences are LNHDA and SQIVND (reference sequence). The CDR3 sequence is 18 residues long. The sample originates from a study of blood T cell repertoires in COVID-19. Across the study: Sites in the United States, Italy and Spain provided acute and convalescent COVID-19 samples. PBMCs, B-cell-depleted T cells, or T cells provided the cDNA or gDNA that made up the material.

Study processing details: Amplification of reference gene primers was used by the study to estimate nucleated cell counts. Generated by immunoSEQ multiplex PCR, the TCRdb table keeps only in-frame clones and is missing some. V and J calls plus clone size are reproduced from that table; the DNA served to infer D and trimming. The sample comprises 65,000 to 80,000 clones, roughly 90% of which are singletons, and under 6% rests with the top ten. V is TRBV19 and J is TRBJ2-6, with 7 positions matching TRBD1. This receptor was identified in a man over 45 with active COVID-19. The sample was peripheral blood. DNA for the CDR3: TGTGCCAGTACCCCCCAGGGACAGCTACTGGCTGGGGCCAACGTCCTGACTTTC. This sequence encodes CASTPQGQLLAGANVLTF.